This T cell receptor (beta chain) appears in the sequencing data of a study of T cell repertoires in cytomegalovirus infection. Across the whole study: The study used recently identified HLA-C-restricted and well-studied HLA-B-restricted CMV epitopes. Matching HLA type and CMV infection were both indicated by public TCR beta signatures. The study's findings and limits: Clonotypes of TCR beta that were HLA-C-restricted and CMV-specific dominated the ex vivo response.

The germline V and J ends were trimmed by 8 bases and 2 bases, with 7 bases remaining between them. CDR1 and CDR2 (germline): SGHTA, FQGNSA. The CDR3 runs to 11 residues. About this clonotype: Its target is not known. Just one base apart from a much larger clone, this may be a read error.

One entry per CDR3 protein results from TCRdb running MiXCR on the reads. The data contain tens of thousands of distinct CDR3 sequences, 20% to 25% of them singletons. Source: CD8+ T cells from cultured PBMCs, taken from culture after CMV antigen stimulation. This TCR derives from a human donor in good health (CMV status not recorded). Some clones in this sample may be carry-over from other donors' samples. The chain uses TRBV7-2 and TRBJ2-7; D is undetermined. The CDR3: CASCSAYEQYF. In nucleotides, the CDR3 is TGTGCCAGCTGCTCCGCCTACGAGCAGTACTTC.